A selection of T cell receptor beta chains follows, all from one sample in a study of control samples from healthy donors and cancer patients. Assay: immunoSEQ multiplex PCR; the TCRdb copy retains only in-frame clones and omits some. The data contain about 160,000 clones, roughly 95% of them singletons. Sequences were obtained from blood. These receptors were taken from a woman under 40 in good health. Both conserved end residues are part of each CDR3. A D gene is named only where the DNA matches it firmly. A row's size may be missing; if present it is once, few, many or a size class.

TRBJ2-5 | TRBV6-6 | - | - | CASSYSDSQETQYF | TGTGCCAGCAGTTACAGTGACAGCCAAGAGACCCAGTACTTC
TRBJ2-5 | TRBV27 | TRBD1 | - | CASSSPGQGQETQYF | TGTGCCAGCAGCTCCCCAGGACAGGGCCAAGAGACCCAGTACTTC
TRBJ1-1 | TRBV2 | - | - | CASSEAGFYTEAFF | TGTGCCAGCAGTGAAGCAGGGTTCTACACTGAAGCTTTCTTT
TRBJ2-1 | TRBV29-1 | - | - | CSVVLGGSYNEQFF | TGCAGCGTCGTACTGGGCGGCTCCTACAATGAGCAGTTCTTC
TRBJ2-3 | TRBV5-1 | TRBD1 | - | CASSFGRGPGDTQYF | TGCGCCAGCAGTTTTGGAAGGGGGCCGGGAGATACGCAGTATTTT
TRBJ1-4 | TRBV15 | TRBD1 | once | CATSSGTGYEKLFF | TGTGCCACCAGCAGCGGGACAGGGTATGAAAAACTGTTTTTT
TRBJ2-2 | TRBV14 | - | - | CASSLGPNTGELFF | TGTGCCAGCAGCCTAGGACCAAACACCGGGGAGCTGTTTTTT
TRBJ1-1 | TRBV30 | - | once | CAWTGAGRGTEAFF | TGTGCCTGGACCGGCGCGGGCAGGGGCACTGAAGCTTTCTTT
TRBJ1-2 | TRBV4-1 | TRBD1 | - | CASSHPGQPNYGYTF | TGCGCCAGCAGCCACCCGGGACAGCCGAACTATGGCTACACCTTC
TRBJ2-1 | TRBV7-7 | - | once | CASSPIGTEQFF | TGTGCTAGCAGCCCAATTGGCACTGAGCAGTTCTTC
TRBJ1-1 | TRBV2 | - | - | CASREDGLNTEAFF | TGTGCCAGCAGAGAGGACGGCCTGAACACTGAAGCTTTCTTT
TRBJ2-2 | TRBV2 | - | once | CASSDFTGTGELFF | TGTGCCAGCAGTGACTTTACAGGAACCGGGGAGCTGTTTTTT
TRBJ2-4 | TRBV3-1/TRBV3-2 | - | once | CASSQDPRDSLAKNIQYF | TGTGCCAGCAGCCAAGATCCTCGGGACTCGTTAGCCAAAAACATTCAGTACTTC
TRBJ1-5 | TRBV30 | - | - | CAWSQSNQPQHF | TGTGCCTGGAGTCAAAGCAATCAGCCCCAGCATTTT
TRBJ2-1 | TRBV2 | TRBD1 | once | CASSGFQTNRGPAEQFF | TGTGCCAGCAGTGGGTTCCAGACAAACAGGGGCCCGGCTGAGCAGTTCTTC
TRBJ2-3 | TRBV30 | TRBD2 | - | CAWSFLAGRTDTQYF | TGTGCCTGGAGCTTTCTAGCGGGGCGCACAGATACGCAGTATTTT
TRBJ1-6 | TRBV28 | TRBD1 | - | CASSLDRGNSPLHF | TGTGCCAGCAGTTTGGACAGGGGTAATTCACCCCTCCACTTT
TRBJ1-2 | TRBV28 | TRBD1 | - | CASSLGQGVTYGYTF | TGTGCCAGCAGTCTAGGACAGGGTGTTACCTATGGCTACACCTTC
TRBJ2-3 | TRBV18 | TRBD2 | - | CASSPLSGGAVSTDTQYF | TGTGCCAGCTCACCTCTGTCCGGGGGGGCCGTCAGCACAGATACGCAGTATTTT
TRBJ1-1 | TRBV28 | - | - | CASSLEGPRTEAFF | TGTGCCAGCAGTTTAGAGGGCCCGCGGACTGAAGCTTTCTTT
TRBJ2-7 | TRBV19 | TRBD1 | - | CASSPAYRQGGEQYF | TGTGCCAGTAGCCCCGCCTATAGACAGGGTGGCGAGCAGTACTTC
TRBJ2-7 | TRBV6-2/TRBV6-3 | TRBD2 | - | CASSPGLAGGRSSYEQYF | TGTGCCAGCAGTCCCGGACTAGCGGGAGGGCGGAGCTCCTACGAGCAGTACTTC
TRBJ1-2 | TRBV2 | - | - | CASSLGASGYTF | TGTGCCAGCAGTCTTGGGGCGAGTGGCTACACCTTC
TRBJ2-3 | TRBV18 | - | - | CASSPQGAVNTQYF | TGTGCCAGCTCACCACAAGGGGCAGTAAATACGCAGTATTTT
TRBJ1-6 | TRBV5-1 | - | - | CASSLGVNNSPLHF | TGCGCCAGCAGCTTGGGGGTAAATAATTCACCCCTCCACTTT
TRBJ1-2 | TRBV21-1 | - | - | CKKKGNYGYTF | TGCAAAAAGAAAGGTAACTATGGCTACACCTTC
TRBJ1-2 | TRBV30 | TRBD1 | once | CACQGVTNYGYTF | TGTGCCTGCCAGGGGGTAACGAACTATGGCTACACCTTC
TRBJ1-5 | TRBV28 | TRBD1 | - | CASSSTSGQGWSSNQPQHF | TGTGCCAGCAGTTCCACCTCCGGACAGGGCTGGTCAAGCAATCAGCCCCAGCATTTT
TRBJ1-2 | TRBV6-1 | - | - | CASSEVGGYTF | TGTGCCAGCAGTGAAGTAGGGGGCTACACCTTC
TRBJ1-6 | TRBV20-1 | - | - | CSAAWGSPLHF | TGCAGTGCTGCGTGGGGTTCACCCCTCCACTTT
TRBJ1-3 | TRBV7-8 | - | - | CASSLNGNTIYF | TGTGCCAGCAGCTTAAATGGAAACACCATATATTTT
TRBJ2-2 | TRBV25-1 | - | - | CASSEIGHFTGELFF | TGTGCCAGCAGTGAAATTGGACACTTCACCGGGGAGCTGTTTTTT
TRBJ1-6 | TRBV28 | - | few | CASSLITNSPLHF | TGTGCCAGCAGTTTAATCACGAATTCACCCCTCCACTTT
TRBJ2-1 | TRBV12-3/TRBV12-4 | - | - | CASSLNPGSTFF | TGTGCCAGCAGTTTAAACCCCGGCAGCACGTTCTTC
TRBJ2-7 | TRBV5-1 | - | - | CASRPDTPAYEQYF | TGCGCCAGCAGGCCTGACACGCCAGCCTACGAGCAGTACTTC
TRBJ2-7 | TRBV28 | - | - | CASRDRYEQYF | TGTGCCAGCAGGGACAGATACGAGCAGTACTTC
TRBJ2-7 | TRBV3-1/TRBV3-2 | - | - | CASSPLLGQEPYEQYF | TGTGCCAGCAGCCCTCTATTAGGGCAAGAGCCATACGAGCAGTACTTC
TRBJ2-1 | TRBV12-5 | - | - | CASGFGQGIEQFF | TGTGCTAGTGGTTTCGGGCAGGGGATTGAGCAGTTCTTC
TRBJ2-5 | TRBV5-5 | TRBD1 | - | CASSLWTGSQETQYF | TGTGCCAGCAGCTTGTGGACAGGGAGTCAAGAGACCCAGTACTTC
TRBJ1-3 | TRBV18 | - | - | CASSPGQIRSGNTIYF | TGTGCCAGCTCGCCGGGACAAATAAGGTCTGGAAACACCATATATTTT
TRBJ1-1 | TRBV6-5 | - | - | CASSYQRSGNGTEAFF | TGTGCCAGCAGTTACCAAAGGTCGGGTAATGGCACTGAAGCTTTCTTT
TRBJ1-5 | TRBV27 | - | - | CASSLSSVDQPQHF | TGTGCCAGCAGTTTATCCAGCGTTGATCAGCCCCAGCATTTT
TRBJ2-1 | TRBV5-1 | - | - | CASSLEQNYNEQFF | TGCGCCAGCAGCTTGGAACAAAACTACAATGAGCAGTTCTTC
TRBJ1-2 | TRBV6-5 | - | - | CASSSRDNGYTF | TGTGCCAGCAGCTCCCGTGACAATGGCTACACCTTC
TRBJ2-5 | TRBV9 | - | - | CASSAREDQETQYF | TGTGCCAGCAGCGCCAGGGAAGACCAAGAGACCCAGTACTTC
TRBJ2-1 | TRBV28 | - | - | CASSPPGGPPNEQFF | TGTGCCAGCAGCCCCCCCGGGGGGCCCCCGAATGAGCAGTTCTTC
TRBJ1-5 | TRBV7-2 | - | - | CASSFFESGLPQHF | TGTGCCAGCAGCTTCTTTGAATCGGGGCTGCCCCAGCATTTT
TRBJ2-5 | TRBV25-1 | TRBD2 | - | CASSEGGLAGGHPYF | TGTGCCAGCAGTGAAGGGGGACTAGCGGGGGGCCACCCGTACTTC
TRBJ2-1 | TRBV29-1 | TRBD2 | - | CSVEDLAGVDNEQFF | TGCAGCGTTGAAGATCTAGCGGGGGTTGACAATGAGCAGTTCTTC
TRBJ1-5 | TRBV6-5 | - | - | CASSFHLNQPQHF | TGTGCCAGCAGTTTCCACTTGAATCAGCCCCAGCATTTT
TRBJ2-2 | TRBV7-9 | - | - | CASSLRQTGELFF | TGTGCCAGCAGCCTAAGACAGACCGGGGAGCTGTTTTTT
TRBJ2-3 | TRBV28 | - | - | CASNDGGRNTQYF | TGTGCCAGCAACGACGGGGGCCGAAATACGCAGTATTTT
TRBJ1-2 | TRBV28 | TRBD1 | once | CASSPSGQGHYGYTF | TGTGCCAGCAGTCCTTCGGGACAGGGACATTATGGCTACACCTTC
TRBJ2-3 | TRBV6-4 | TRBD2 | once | CASSAAGGTDTQYF | TGTGCCAGCAGCGCAGCGGGGGGGACAGATACGCAGTATTTT
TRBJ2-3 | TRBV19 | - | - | CASSIGDHEDTQYF | TGTGCCAGTAGTATAGGGGACCACGAAGATACGCAGTATTTT